This T cell receptor beta chain stems from a study of control samples from healthy donors and cancer patients. The CDR3 extends over 15 amino acids. The germline gives CDR1 MNHEY, CDR2 SVGAGI. The V end was cut by 8 bases, the J end by 1 base, with 17 bases between. Clones were read by immunoSEQ multiplex PCR, and TCRdb kept only the in-frame ones, dropping some. This table holds some 150,000 clones, 91% found once. This chain joins TRBV6-5 and TRBJ1-1; D possibly corresponds to TRBD1 (6 bases). The sample taken for sequencing was blood. This sequence originates from a woman in her thirties in good health. CDR3 nucleotide sequence: TGTGCCAGCTACTTGCTAAGGGGGGCGAACACTGAAGCTTTCTTT. Its translation: CASYLLRGANTEAFF.